The clone carrying this TCR beta chain has ten or more counts. The antigen remains undetermined. Until they underwent thyroid surgery, no patient had received any treatment. In the original analysis: Built for papillary thyroid cancer, a distant-metastasis classifier drew on CDR3 differences across clinicopathological groups. TCRdb reassembled clones from the PCR reads with MiXCR. Clone size and V and J calls follow TCRdb, not the original study. The sample consists of about 19,000 clones, about 20% of them appearing once. V was pared by 5 bases and J by 0 bases, with 7 bases of the junction left unmatched. This CDR3 region has 16 residues. CDR1 is LNHDA, CDR2 SQIVND, per germline (reference sequence). This entry comes from a study of metastatic and nonmetastatic thyroid tumors. Study-level background: Repertoires of blood and of tissue (tumor or nodule) from malignant and benign thyroid patients were compared. Study-level results: Malignant thyroid tumors reportedly had TCR beta diversity that was significantly higher than in benign nodules, in blood and tumor.

The receptor's source is a male donor with papillary thyroid cancer or a benign thyroid nodule (not recorded which). Some clones in this sample may be carry-over from other donors' samples. This sequence joins TRBV19 and TRBJ1-3; 7 bases are a match to TRBD1. Sequenced input: tumor tissue. CDR3 protein: CASSPRDRSSGNTIYF. CDR3 sequence (DNA): TGTGCCAGTAGTCCCCGGGACAGATCCTCTGGAAACACCATATATTTT.